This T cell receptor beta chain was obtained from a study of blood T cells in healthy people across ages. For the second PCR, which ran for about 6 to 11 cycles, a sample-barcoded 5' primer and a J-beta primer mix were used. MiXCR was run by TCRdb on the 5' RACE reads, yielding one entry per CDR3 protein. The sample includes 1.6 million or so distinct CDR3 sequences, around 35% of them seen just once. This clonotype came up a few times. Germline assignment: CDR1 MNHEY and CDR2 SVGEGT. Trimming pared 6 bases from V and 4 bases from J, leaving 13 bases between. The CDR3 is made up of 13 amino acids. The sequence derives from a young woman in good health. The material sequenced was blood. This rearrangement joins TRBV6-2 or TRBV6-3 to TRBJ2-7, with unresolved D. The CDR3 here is CASSQIMGYEQYF. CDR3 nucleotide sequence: TGTGCCAGCAGCCAAATCATGGGTTACGAGCAGTACTTC.